This T cell receptor beta chain was observed in a study of cytomegalovirus exposure and HLA in healthy donors (dated by TCRdb to the late 2010s). Some background on the complete study: The 670 or so repertoires of the first cohort and the roughly 110 validation repertoires were produced on the same platform, according to a later analysis. The aim of the study was to test whether cataloging public T cell receptors could identify signatures of past pathogen exposure. Besides the first cohort of approximately 670 subjects, a separate validation cohort made up of over 100 different subjects was used. The study combined high-throughput TCR immunosequencing, statistical association of individual TCRs with disease status, and machine learning to predict cytomegalovirus infection status. Findings and caveats that apply to the study as a whole: Cytomegalovirus status was reported to be diagnosed by the classifier with high specificity and sensitivity in both the original and validation cohorts. Of the cluster scores, 94% were above 0 in a later analysis, which found that TCRs clustered in the first cohort also tended to co-occur in the 90 to 150 validation repertoires. A few of the identified cytomegalovirus-associated TCR beta chains were confirmed in vitro to be specific for cytomegalovirus antigens. The study listed 164 TCR beta chains as associated with cytomegalovirus. The authors suggested that the approach could potentially be extended to other disease states and immunological phenotypes. A later analysis had no HLA typing for the validation cohort, so co-occurrence there was scored across all 130 or so repertoires. Most TCR sequences were seen in very few donors, while some public TCRs were found in many individuals.

Donors formed part of the validation cohort, which comprised 120 subjects and was distinct from the first cohort of some 700 subjects. A word on this clone: The antigen this receptor binds is unknown. The record has no base qualities; no much larger clone is one base away.

Including cysteine and phenylalanine, the CDR3 has 12 amino acids. Only the CDR3 part of the read is kept: 36 bases, read in frame from the first base. Trimming removed 4 bases from V and 8 bases from J, leaving 11 bases between the germline ends. The germline V gene specifies SNHLY as CDR1 and FYNNEI as CDR2. The library was prepared using the immunoSEQ multiplex PCR assay. The authors' pipeline ran thus. A statistical classification framework was built for diagnosing cytomegalovirus status from the catalog of TCR beta chain sequences. In its TCRdb copy, this immuneACCESS table keeps in-frame sequences only and misses some clones. Where compared with another copy, unresolved V genes explain less than half of these, and the others have no known cause. V, J and clone size were drawn from that table, and D and trimming were deduced from the DNA. The sample table shows about 330,000 clones, and about nine tenths are seen once. The top ten clonotypes cover around 0.84% of the sample.

This TCR was sampled from a woman younger than 30 in good health and CMV-seronegative. Sequencing used PBMCs. The chain employs TRBV2 and TRBJ1-2; tentative D gene TRBD1, with 5 bases matching. The CDR3 amino acid sequence is: CASSAQGGGYTF. DNA sequence: TGTGCCAGCAGTGCGCAGGGTGGAGGCTACACCTTC.